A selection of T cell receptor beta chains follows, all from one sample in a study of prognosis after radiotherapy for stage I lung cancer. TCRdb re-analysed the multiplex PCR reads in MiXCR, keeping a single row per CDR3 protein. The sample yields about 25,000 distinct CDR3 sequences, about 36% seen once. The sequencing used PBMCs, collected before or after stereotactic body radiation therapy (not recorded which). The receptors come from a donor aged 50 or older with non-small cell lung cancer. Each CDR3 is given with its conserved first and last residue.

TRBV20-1 CSAQPTSDRGGTEAFF
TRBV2 CARGREGVGVTGELFF
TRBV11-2 CASSFMTLYEQYF
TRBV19 CASSGGQGVRDTEAFF
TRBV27 CASRPGQDYGYTF
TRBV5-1 CASSLDPGFSGNTIYF
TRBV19 CASSIASTGGQPQHF
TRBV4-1 CASSQDASGSVTGELFF
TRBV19 CASSIGTYSGRARYEQYF
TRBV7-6 CASSLALRSEQFF
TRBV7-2 CASSLVLAAQETQYF
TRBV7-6 CASSLFTGPRMVYF
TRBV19 CASSIGRSRDTQYF
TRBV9 CASRGGQGDEQFF
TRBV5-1 CASSVVGDAGELFF
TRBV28 CASSLAWVANYGYTF
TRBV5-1 CASSQQSGNTIYF
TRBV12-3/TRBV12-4 CASLRGGTGGNTIYF
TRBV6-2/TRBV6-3 CASSYGLKSSSYEQYF
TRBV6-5 CASSYSRTRGLNYGYTF
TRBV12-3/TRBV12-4 CASSPPGGGAKNIQYF
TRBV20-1 CSARARSGNQPQHF
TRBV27 CASRGRTSSTDTQYF
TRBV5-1 CASSSGTGGPEQYF
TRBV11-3 CASSLAGAFYEQYF
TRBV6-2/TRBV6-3 CASSYGVSKHNEQFF
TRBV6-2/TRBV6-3 CASSYKGSGTYNEQFF
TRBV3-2 CASSQDIGGIGTGELFF
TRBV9 CASVDGGSQPQHF
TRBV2 CASTQTQGANEQFF
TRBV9 CASRPATSRTGELFF
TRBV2 CASSLAGETQYF
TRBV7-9 CASSPPSGDYEQYF
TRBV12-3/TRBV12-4 CASSFGTRLQETQYF
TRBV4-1 CASSESLWGRQYF
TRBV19 CASSQYDGNQPQHF
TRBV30 CAWSVGGLSGNTIYF
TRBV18 CASSPSETQYF
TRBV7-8 CASSLRATTYEQYF
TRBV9 CASSAPIDYGYTF
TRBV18 CASSLEGLDNQPQHF
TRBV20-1 CSPTGTGEKLFF
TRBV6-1 CASSNRGGEAFF
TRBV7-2 CASSLNRVGGYTF
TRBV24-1 CATSDFANNEQFF
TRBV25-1 CASSPPGRNNEKLFF